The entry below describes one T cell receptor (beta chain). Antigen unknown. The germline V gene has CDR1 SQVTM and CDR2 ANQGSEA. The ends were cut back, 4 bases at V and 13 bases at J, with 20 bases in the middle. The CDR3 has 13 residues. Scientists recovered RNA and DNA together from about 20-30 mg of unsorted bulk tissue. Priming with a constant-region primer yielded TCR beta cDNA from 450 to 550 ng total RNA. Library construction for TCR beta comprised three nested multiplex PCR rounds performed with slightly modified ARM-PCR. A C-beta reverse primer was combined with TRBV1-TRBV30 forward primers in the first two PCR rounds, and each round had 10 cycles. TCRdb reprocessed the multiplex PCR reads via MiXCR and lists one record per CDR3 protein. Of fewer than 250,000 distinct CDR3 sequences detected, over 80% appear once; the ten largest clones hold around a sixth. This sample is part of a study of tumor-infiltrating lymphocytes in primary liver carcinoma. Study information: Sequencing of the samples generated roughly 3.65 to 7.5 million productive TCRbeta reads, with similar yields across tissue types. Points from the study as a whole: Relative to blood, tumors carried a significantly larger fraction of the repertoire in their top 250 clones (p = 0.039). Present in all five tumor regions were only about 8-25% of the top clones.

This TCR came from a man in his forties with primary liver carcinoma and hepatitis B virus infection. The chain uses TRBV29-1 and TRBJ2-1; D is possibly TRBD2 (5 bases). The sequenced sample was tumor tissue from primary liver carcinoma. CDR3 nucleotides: TGCAGCGTTGTCTGGGCTCAGAGCGGTGATCAGTTCTTC. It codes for CSVVWAQSGDQFF.